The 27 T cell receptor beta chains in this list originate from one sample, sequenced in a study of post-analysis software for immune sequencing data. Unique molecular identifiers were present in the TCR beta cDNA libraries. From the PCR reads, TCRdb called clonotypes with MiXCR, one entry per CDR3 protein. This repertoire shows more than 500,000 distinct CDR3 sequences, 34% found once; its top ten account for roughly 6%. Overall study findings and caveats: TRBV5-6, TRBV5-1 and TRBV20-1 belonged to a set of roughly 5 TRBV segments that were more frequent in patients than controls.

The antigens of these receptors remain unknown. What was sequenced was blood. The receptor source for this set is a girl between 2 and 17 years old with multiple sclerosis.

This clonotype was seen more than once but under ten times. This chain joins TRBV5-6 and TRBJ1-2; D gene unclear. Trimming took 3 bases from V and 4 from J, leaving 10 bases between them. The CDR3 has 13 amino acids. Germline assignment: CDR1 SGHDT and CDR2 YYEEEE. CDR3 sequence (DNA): TGTGCCAGCAGCTCCAGGTTAGGCTATGGCTACACCTTC. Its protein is CASSSRLGYGYTF.

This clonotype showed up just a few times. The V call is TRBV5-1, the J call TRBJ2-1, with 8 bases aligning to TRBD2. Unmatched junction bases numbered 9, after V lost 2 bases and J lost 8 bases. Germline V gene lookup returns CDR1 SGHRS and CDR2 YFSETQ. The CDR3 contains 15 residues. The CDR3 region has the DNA TGCGCCAGCAGCTTAGCCGGGGGGGTACCCCATGAGCAGTTCTTC. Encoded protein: CASSLAGGVPHEQFF.

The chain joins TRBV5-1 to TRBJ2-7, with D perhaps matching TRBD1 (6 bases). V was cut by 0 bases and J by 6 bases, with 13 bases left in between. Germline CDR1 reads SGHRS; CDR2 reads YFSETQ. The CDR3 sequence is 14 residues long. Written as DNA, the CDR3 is TGCGCCAGCAGCTTGGAGGGCAGGGGATTCGAGCAGTACTTC. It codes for CASSLEGRGFEQYF.

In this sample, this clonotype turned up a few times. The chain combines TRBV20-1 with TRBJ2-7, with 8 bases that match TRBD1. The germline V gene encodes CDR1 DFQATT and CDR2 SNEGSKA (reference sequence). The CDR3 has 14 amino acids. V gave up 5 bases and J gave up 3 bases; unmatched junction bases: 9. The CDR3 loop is CSAPTGATYYEQYF. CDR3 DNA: TGCAGTGCTCCGACAGGGGCTACCTACTACGAGCAGTACTTC.

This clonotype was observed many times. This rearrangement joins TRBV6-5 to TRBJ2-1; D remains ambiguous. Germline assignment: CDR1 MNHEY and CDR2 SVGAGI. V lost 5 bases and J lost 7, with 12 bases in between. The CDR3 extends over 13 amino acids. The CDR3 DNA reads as TGTGCCAGCAGTCCAGACCTGTGGAATGAGCAGTTCTTC. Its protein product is CASSPDLWNEQFF.

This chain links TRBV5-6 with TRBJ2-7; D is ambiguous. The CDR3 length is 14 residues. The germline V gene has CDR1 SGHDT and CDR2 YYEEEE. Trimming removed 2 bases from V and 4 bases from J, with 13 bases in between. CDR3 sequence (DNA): TGTGCCAGCAGCTTCCCCAACTCTGGGTACGAGCAGTACTTC. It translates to CASSFPNSGYEQYF.

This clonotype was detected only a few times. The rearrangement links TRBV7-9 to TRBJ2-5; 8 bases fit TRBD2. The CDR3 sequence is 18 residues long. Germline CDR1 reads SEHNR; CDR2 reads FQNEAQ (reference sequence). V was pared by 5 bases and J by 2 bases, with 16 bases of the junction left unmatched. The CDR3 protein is CASSRRGGPEFEQETQYF. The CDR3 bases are TGTGCCAGCAGCCGCCGGGGGGGCCCTGAGTTTGAGCAAGAGACCCAGTACTTC.

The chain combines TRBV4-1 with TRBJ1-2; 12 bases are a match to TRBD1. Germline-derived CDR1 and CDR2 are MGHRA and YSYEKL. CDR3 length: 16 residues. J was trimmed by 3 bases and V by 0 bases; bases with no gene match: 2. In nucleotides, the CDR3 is TGCGCCAGCAGCCAAGAGGGGACAGGGGGCTACTATGGCTACACCTTC. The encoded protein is CASSQEGTGGYYGYTF.

The CDR3 reads CSAGTTGKETQYF. In DNA, the CDR3 is TGCAGCGCCGGGACTACGGGGAAAGAGACCCAGTACTTC. The J gene is TRBJ2-5, the V gene TRBV29-1; 7 bases fit TRBD2. V shed 7 bases, J shed 3 bases, and the junction held 8 bases outside the gene matches. Germline V gene lookup returns CDR1 SQVTM and CDR2 ANQGSEA. The CDR3 is made up of 13 amino acids.

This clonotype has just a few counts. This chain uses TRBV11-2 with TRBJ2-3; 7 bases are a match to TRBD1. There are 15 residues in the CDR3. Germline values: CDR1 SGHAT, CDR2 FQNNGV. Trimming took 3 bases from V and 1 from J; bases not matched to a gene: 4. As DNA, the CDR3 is TGTGCCAGCAGCTTTCGACAGGGAGGCACAGATACGCAGTATTTT. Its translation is CASSFRQGGTDTQYF.

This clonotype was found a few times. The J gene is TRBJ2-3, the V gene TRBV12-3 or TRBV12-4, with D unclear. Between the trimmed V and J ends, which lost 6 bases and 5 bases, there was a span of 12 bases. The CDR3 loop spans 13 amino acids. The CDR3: CASSQFAGDTQYF. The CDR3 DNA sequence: TGTGCCAGCAGCCAATTCGCAGGAGATACGCAGTATTTT.

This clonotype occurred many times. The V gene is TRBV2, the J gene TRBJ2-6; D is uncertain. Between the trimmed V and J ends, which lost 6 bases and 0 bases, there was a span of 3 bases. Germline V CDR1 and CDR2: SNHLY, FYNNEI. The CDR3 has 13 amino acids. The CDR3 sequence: CASRPSGANVLTF. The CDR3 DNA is TGTGCCAGCAGACCCTCTGGGGCCAACGTCCTGACTTTC. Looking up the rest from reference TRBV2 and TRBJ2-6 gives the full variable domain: EPEVTQTPSHQVTQMGQEVILRCVPISNHLYFYWYRQILGQKVEFLVSFYNNEISEKSEIFDDQFSVERPDGSNFTLKIRSTKLEDSAMYFCASRPSGANVLTFGAGSRLTVL.

In DNA, the CDR3 is TGTGCCAGCAGCGTAGATGGAGGGCAGCCCCAGCATTTT. As protein: CASSVDGGQPQHF. The genes are TRBV9 and TRBJ1-5, with D hard to call. The CDR3 has 13 residues. The ends were cut back, 0 bases at V and 7 bases at J, with 8 bases in the middle. Per germline, CDR1 SGDLS and CDR2 YYNGEE.

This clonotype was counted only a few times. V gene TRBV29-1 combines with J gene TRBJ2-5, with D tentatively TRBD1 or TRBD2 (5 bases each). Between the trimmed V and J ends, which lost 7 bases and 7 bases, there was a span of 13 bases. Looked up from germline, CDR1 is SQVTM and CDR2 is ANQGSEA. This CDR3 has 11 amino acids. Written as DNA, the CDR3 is TGCAGCGGCATCGAGAGGGGGACCCAGTACTTC. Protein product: CSGIERGTQYF.

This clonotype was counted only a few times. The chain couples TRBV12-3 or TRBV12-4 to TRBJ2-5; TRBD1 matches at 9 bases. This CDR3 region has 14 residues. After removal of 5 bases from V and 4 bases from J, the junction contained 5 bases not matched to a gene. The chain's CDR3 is CASSPGTGLETQYF. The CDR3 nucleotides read TGTGCCAGCAGTCCAGGGACAGGGTTAGAGACCCAGTACTTC.

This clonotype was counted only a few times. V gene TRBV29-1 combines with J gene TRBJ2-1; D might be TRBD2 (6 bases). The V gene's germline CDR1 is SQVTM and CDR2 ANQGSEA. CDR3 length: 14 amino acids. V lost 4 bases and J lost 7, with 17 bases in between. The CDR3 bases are TGCAGCGTTGTGGGTGTCGGGGGACGAAATGAGCAGTTCTTC. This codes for CSVVGVGGRNEQFF.

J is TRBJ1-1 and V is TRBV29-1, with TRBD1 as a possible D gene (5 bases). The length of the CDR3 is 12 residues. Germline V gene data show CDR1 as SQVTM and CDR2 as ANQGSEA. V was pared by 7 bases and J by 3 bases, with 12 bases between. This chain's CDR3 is CSAAGGYTEAFF. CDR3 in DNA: TGCAGCGCCGCGGGGGGGTACACTGAAGCTTTCTTT.

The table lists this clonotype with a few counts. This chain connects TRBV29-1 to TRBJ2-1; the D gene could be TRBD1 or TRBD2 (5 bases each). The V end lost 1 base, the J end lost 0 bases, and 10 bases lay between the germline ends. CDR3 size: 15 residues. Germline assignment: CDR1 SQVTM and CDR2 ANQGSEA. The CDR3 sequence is CSVEGDQSSYNEQFF. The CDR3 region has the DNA TGCAGCGTTGAAGGGGACCAGAGCTCCTACAATGAGCAGTTCTTC.

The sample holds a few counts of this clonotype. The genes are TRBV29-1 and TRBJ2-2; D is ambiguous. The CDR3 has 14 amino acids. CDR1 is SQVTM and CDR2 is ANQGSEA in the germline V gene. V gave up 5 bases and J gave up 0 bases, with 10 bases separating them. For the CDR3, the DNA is TGCAGCGTTTTCACGGCCCCGAACACCGGGGAGCTGTTTTTT. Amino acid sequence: CSVFTAPNTGELFF.

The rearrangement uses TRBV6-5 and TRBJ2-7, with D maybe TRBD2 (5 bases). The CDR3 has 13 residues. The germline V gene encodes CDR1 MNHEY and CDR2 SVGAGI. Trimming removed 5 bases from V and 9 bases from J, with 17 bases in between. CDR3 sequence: CASSNRPAGRQYF. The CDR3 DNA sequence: TGTGCCAGCAGTAATCGACCCGCGGGCAGGCAGTACTTC.

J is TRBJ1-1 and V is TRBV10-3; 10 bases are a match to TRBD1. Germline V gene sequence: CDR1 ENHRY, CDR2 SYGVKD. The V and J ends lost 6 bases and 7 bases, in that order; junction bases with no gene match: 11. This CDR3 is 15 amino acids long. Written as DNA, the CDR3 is TGTGCCATCAGCACTAGGGACAGGGGAGATGGTGAAGCTTTCTTT. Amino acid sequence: CAISTRDRGDGEAFF.

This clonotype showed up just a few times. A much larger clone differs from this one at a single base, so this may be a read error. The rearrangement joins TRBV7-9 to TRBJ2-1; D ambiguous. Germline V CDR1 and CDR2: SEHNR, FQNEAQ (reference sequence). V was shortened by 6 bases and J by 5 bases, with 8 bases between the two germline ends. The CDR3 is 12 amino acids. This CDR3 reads CASSSQNNEQFF. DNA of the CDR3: TGTGCCAGCAGTTCTCAGAACAATGAGCAGTTCTTC.

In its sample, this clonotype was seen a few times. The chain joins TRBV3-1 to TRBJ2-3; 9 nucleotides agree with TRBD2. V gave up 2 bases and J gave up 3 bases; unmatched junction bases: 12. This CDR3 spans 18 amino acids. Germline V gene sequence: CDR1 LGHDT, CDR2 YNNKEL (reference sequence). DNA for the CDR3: TGTGCCAGCAGCCAACGAAAAGGCGGGGGGGTTGTAACAGATACGCAGTATTTT. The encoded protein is CASSQRKGGGVVTDTQYF.

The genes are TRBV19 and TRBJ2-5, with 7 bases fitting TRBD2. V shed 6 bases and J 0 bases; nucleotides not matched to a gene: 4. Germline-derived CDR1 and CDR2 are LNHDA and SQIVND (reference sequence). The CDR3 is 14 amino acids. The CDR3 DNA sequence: TGTGCCAGTAGAGCTAGCGGAAACCAAGAGACCCAGTACTTC. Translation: CASRASGNQETQYF.

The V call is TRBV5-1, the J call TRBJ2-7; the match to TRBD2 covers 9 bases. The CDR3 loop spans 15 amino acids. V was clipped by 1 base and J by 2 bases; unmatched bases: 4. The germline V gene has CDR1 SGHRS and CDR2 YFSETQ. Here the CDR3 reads CASSLRASGAYEQYF. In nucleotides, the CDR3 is TGCGCCAGCAGCTTGAGGGCTAGCGGGGCCTACGAGCAGTACTTC. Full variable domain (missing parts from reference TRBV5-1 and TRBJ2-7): KAGVTQTPRYLIKTRGQQVTLSCSPISGHRSVSWYQQTPGQGLQFLFEYFSETQRNKGNFPGRFSGRQFSNSRSEMNVSTLELGDSALYLCASSLRASGAYEQYFGPGTRLTVT.

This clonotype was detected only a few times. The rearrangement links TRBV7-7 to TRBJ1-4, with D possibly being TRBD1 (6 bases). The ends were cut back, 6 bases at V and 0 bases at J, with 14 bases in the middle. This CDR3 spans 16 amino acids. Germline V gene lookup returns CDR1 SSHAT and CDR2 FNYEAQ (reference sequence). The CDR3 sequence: CASSSRPGATNEKLFF. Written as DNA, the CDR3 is TGTGCCAGCAGTAGCCGACCAGGGGCAACTAATGAAAAACTGTTTTTT.

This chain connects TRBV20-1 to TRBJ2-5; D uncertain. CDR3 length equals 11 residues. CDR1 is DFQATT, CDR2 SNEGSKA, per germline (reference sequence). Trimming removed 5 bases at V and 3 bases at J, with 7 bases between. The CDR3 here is CSADREETQYF. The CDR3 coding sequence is TGCAGTGCTGATCGGGAAGAGACCCAGTACTTC.